The 21 T cell receptor beta chains presented below share a single source sample, sequenced in a study of cytomegalovirus exposure and HLA in healthy donors. PCR involved 60 Vbeta and 13 Jbeta primers. Sequencing used immunoSEQ multiplex PCR; TCRdb keeps in-frame clones, though not all of them. Its clone listing holds just under 90,000 clones. The sequencing input was PBMCs. Every receptor here comes from a girl aged 5 to 17 in good health and CMV-seropositive.

The rearrangement joins TRBV19 to TRBJ2-7; tentative D call: TRBD2 (5 bases). CDR1 is LNHDA, CDR2 SQIVND, per germline (reference sequence). The V end lost 5 bases, the J end lost 2 bases, and 10 bases lay between the germline ends. CDR3 length equals 13 residues. The CDR3 sequence: CASSVTEAYEQYF. CDR3 nucleotides: TGTGCCAGTAGTGTGACGGAGGCCTACGAGCAGTACTTC.

The chain links TRBV27 to TRBJ2-7; no definite D call. The germline CDR1 and CDR2 sequences are MNHEY and SMNVEV (reference sequence). Trimming took off 3 bases at V and 3 bases at J, with 9 bases between the two ends. CDR3 length equals 13 residues. The chain's CDR3 is CASSFGQDYEQYF. CDR3 in DNA: TGTGCCAGCAGTTTTGGGCAGGACTACGAGCAGTACTTC.

For this clone: Germline and junction disagree at one end, which may indicate a read error. This chain joins TRBV4-1 and TRBJ1-1; tentatively, D is TRBD1 (6 bases). This CDR3 is 12 amino acids long. Per the germline V gene, CDR1 is MGHRA and CDR2 is YSYEKL. The CDR3 protein is CASSHIQGEDFF. The CDR3 nucleotides read TGCGCCAGCAGCCATATACAGGGCGAAGATTTCTTT.

The chain has TRBV9 and TRBJ2-1, with a tentative D call TRBD2 (6 bases). The CDR3 runs 14 residues. The V gene lost 0 bases and the J gene lost 7 bases, with 11 bases spanning the gap. The germline V gene has CDR1 SGDLS and CDR2 YYNGEE. CDR3 loop: CASSVVEGKNEQFF. Here the CDR3 DNA reads TGTGCCAGCAGCGTAGTGGAGGGTAAGAATGAGCAGTTCTTC.

This chain uses TRBV4-1 with TRBJ1-4, with TRBD1 as a possible D gene (6 bases). The CDR3 has 14 residues. Trimming shortened V by 3 bases and J by 6 bases, and 11 bases separated the two germline ends. Germline CDR1 MGHRA, CDR2 YSYEKL. The CDR3 DNA follows: TGCGCCAGCAGCCATACAGGGCTTGATGAAAAACTGTTTTTT. As protein: CASSHTGLDEKLFF.

The rearrangement links TRBV9 to TRBJ2-1, with a tentative D call TRBD2 (5 bases). With 0 bases removed from V and 10 bases from J, the gap between germline ends came to 17 bases. The CDR3 is 15 amino acids. Per the germline V gene, CDR1 is SGDLS and CDR2 is YYNGEE. The CDR3 protein is CASSVVETMGKEQFF. CDR3 bases: TGTGCCAGCAGCGTAGTGGAGACTATGGGAAAAGAGCAGTTCTTC.

In DNA, the CDR3 is TGCAGTGCTAGAGATAAGCTCCCCCAGTATTTT. Translated: CSARDKLPQYF. The V gene is TRBV20-1, the J gene TRBJ2-3; D is undetermined. Germline values: CDR1 DFQATT, CDR2 SNEGSKA (reference sequence). This CDR3 region has 11 residues. Between the trimmed V and J ends, which lost 0 bases and 12 bases, there was a span of 10 bases.

The gene calls are TRBV4-3 and TRBJ2-2; D might be TRBD1 (5 bases). Trimming stripped 0 bases from V and 6 bases from J, with 14 bases between. The CDR3 totals 16 residues. In germline, CDR1 is LGHNA, CDR2 YSLEER. The CDR3 DNA reads as TGCGCCAGCAGCCAAGATCTGTCAGGGTACGCCGGGGAGCTGTTTTTT. Translated, it gives CASSQDLSGYAGELFF.

This chain uses TRBV11-2 with TRBJ1-2; 11 positions agree with TRBD1. The V segment lost 4 bases and the J segment 6 bases; nucleotides outside the gene matches: 4. CDR3 length: 14 residues. CDR1 is SGHAT and CDR2 is FQNNGV in the germline V gene. CDR3 protein: CASSWGTGGDGYTF. The CDR3 DNA sequence: TGTGCCAGCAGCTGGGGGACAGGGGGTGATGGCTACACCTTC.

The chain has TRBV4-3 and TRBJ2-5; D perhaps matches TRBD2 (5 bases). The ends were cut back, 0 bases at V and 4 bases at J, with 18 bases in the middle. The CDR3 has 17 residues. Germline V gene lookup returns CDR1 LGHNA and CDR2 YSLEER. The CDR3 DNA reads as TGCGCCAGCAGCCAAGATTCCTCCTGGGGAGCCCGAGAGACCCAGTACTTC. Its translation is CASSQDSSWGARETQYF.

The V call is TRBV5-1, the J call TRBJ1-2, with D possibly matching TRBD1 (6 bases). The V end was cut by 1 base, the J end by 3 bases, with 10 bases between. This CDR3 spans 14 amino acids. Looked up from germline, CDR1 is SGHRS and CDR2 is YFSETQ. CDR3: CASSLQPGDYGYTF. The CDR3 coding sequence is TGCGCCAGCAGCTTGCAACCAGGGGACTATGGCTACACCTTC.

This chain uses TRBV4-1 with TRBJ2-1; 9 positions match TRBD1. Germline CDR1 is MGHRA and CDR2 is YSYEKL. This CDR3 is 15 amino acids long. Trimming at V came to 1 base and at J to 5 bases, leaving 3 bases not matched to a gene. This chain's CDR3 is CASSQGTGVHNEQFF. CDR3 nucleotides: TGCGCCAGCAGCCAAGGGACAGGGGTCCACAATGAGCAGTTCTTC.

The chain employs TRBV28 and TRBJ1-4, with D possibly TRBD1 on 5 matching bases. The CDR3 spans 15 residues. Germline V gene sequence: CDR1 MDHEN, CDR2 SYDVKM. V was cut by 4 bases and J by 5 bases, with 14 bases left in between. This CDR3 is CASSSTAGTNEKLFF. For the CDR3, the DNA is TGTGCCAGCAGTTCGACAGCCGGCACGAATGAAAAACTGTTTTTT.

The chain combines TRBV27 with TRBJ1-4; no reliable D call. Germline-derived CDR1 and CDR2 are MNHEY and SMNVEV (reference sequence). The V end lost 5 bases, the J end lost 6 bases, and 10 bases lay between the germline ends. This CDR3 comprises 13 residues. Here the CDR3 DNA reads TGTGCCAGCAGTGCGGGGAATTATGAAAAACTGTTTTTT. Protein: CASSAGNYEKLFF.

The rearrangement uses TRBV25-1 and TRBJ2-1, with 7 positions matching TRBD2. The junction had 10 bases not matched to a gene; V was cut back by 4 bases and J by 13 bases. The CDR3 spans 13 residues. From germline, CDR1 is MGHDK and CDR2 SYGVNS. CDR3 sequence: CASSGTSQRSQFF. CDR3 DNA: TGTGCCAGCAGTGGGACTAGTCAGAGATCTCAGTTCTTC.

This rearrangement joins TRBV10-3 to TRBJ2-1, with D perhaps TRBD2 (5 bases). CDR1 and CDR2 from the germline V gene are ENHRY and SYGVKD. The V and J ends lost 0 bases and 13 bases respectively, with 10 bases between them. The CDR3 covers 12 residues. This chain's CDR3 is CAISESGDFQFF. DNA for the CDR3: TGTGCCATCAGTGAGTCCGGGGATTTCCAGTTCTTC.

The chain combines TRBV27 with TRBJ1-5; 8 nucleotides align to TRBD1. The CDR3 runs to 16 residues. V was clipped by 5 bases and J by 4 bases; unmatched bases: 10. Germline loops: CDR1 MNHEY, CDR2 SMNVEV (reference sequence). The CDR3 sequence: CASSPTQGALNQPQHF. CDR3 in DNA: TGTGCCAGCAGTCCAACGCAGGGGGCGCTGAATCAGCCCCAGCATTTT.

The rearrangement uses TRBV7-2 and TRBJ2-1, with D possibly matching TRBD2 (5 bases). The V gene's germline CDR1 is SGHTA and CDR2 FQGNSA. Trimming cost V 5 bases and J 9 bases, with 20 bases left between them. The CDR3 length is 15 residues. The CDR3 DNA reads as TGTGCCAGCAGCGGATCCGGGAATAGGGAAAGTGAGCAGTTCTTC. Translated, it gives CASSGSGNRESEQFF.

The rearrangement links TRBV7-2 to TRBJ1-1, with 7 positions matching TRBD1. CDR3 length: 16 amino acids. J gave up 3 bases and V 4 bases, and 11 bases lay outside the gene matches. Germline V gene data show CDR1 as SGHTA and CDR2 as FQGNSA. Here the CDR3 reads CASSSDWDSLYTEAFF. In nucleotides, the CDR3 is TGTGCCAGCAGCTCCGACTGGGACAGCCTTTACACTGAAGCTTTCTTT.

V is TRBV11-1 and J is TRBJ2-5, with 9 positions matching TRBD1. V gave up 4 bases and J gave up 3 bases; unmatched junction bases: 9. CDR3 size: 16 residues. CDR1 and CDR2 from the germline V gene are SGHAT and FQDESV (reference sequence). This CDR3 reads CASSSSTGTGKETQYF. The CDR3 coding sequence is TGTGCCAGCAGCTCGTCTACCGGGACAGGGAAAGAGACCCAGTACTTC.

J is TRBJ2-2 and V is TRBV7-2; no clear D. V was trimmed by 7 bases and J by 3 bases, leaving 6 bases between them. The length of the CDR3 is 12 residues. In germline, CDR1 is SGHTA, CDR2 FQGNSA. This chain's CDR3 is CASTRDTGELFF. The CDR3 DNA sequence: TGTGCCAGCACCCGGGACACCGGGGAGCTGTTTTTT.